Shown below are 24 T cell receptor beta chains from a single sample sequenced in a study of shared clonotypes between healthy human individuals. Clones were sequenced by immunoSEQ multiplex PCR, and TCRdb holds only the in-frame ones, with some missing. The table records approximately 2,000,000 clones, about 90% of them present only once. Sequencing was carried out using naive CD4+ T cells from PBMCs. As for subset: CD45RA+ positively selected. The receptor set was obtained from a man aged 18 to 30 in good health. Some clones in this sample may be carry-over from other donors' samples.

The rearrangement links TRBV11-2 to TRBJ1-5; 8 nucleotides line up with TRBD1. Germline V CDR1 and CDR2: SGHAT, FQNNGV. The CDR3 length is 17 residues. With V trimmed by 0 bases and J by 3 bases, 7 bases remained unmatched. The CDR3 is CASSLDRGQGANQPQHF. CDR3 bases: TGTGCCAGCAGCTTAGATAGAGGCCAGGGGGCCAATCAGCCCCAGCATTTT.

This sequence joins TRBV6-1 and TRBJ2-7; 10 nucleotides align to TRBD2. From germline, CDR1 is MNHNS and CDR2 SASEGT. Trimming removed 4 bases from V and 0 bases from J; junction bases left unmatched: 6. CDR3 length equals 16 residues. CDR3 protein: CASSVKASGSSYEQYF. CDR3 DNA sequence: TGTGCCAGCAGTGTAAAGGCTAGCGGGAGCTCCTACGAGCAGTACTTC.

This chain links TRBV28 with TRBJ1-5; 9 nucleotides line up with TRBD1. CDR1 and CDR2 from the germline V gene are MDHEN and SYDVKM. V gave up 6 bases and J gave up 6 bases; unmatched junction bases: 3. The CDR3 is 13 residues long. This CDR3 reads CASRETGGQPQHF. The DNA of the CDR3 is TGTGCCAGCAGGGAGACAGGGGGTCAGCCCCAGCATTTT.

As for this clone: The junction departs from germline at one end; a sequencing error may be responsible. The chain employs TRBV6-1 and TRBJ1-2; D possibly corresponds to TRBD1 (6 bases). The CDR3 sequence is 14 residues long. Germline CDR1 MNHNS, CDR2 SASEGT. The DNA for the CDR3 is TGTGCCAGCAGACTCCCGGCGCGGCAAGGAGGGGGGGCTTTC. This encodes CASRLPARQGGGAF.

The chain has TRBV2 and TRBJ2-3, with TRBD2 identical over 8 bases. V lost 7 bases, J lost 5 bases, and 14 bases stayed unmatched. From germline, CDR1 is SNHLY and CDR2 FYNNEI. This CDR3 is 16 amino acids long. CDR3 nucleotide sequence: TGTGCCAGCAAAGGGGGATTAACGGGAGGGATAGATACGCAGTATTTT. Translation gives CASKGGLTGGIDTQYF.

This sequence joins TRBV15 and TRBJ2-1; TRBD1 agrees at 9 bases. Per germline, CDR1 LNHNV and CDR2 YYDKDF (reference sequence). The CDR3 covers 19 residues. J gave up 6 bases and V 3 bases, and 18 bases lay outside the gene matches. The CDR3 DNA reads as TGTGCCACCAGCAGTCCTTCGACAGGGGGAGGCATGAGTCGCAATGAGCAGTTCTTC. This translates into CATSSPSTGGGMSRNEQFF.

The V and J genes are TRBV28 and TRBJ2-1; 10 bases match TRBD1. CDR1 is MDHEN and CDR2 is SYDVKM in the germline V gene. V gave up 4 bases and J gave up 9 bases; unmatched junction bases: 15. The CDR3 loop spans 17 amino acids. The chain's CDR3 is CASSSNRLDRGWGEQFF. The CDR3 DNA reads TGTGCCAGCAGTTCAAATAGACTGGACAGGGGGTGGGGTGAGCAGTTCTTC. The full variable domain, its missing parts supplied by reference TRBV28 and TRBJ2-1, is DVKVTQSSRYLVKRTGEKVFLECVQDMDHENMFWYRQDPGLGLRLIYFSYDVKMKEKGDIPEGYSVSREKKERFSLILESASTNQTSMYLCASSSNRLDRGWGEQFFGPGTRLTVL.

This chain links TRBV7-3 with TRBJ2-5; TRBD1 is a possible D gene (6 bases). Trimming stripped 1 base from V and 5 bases from J, with 17 bases between. The CDR3 loop spans 16 amino acids. CDR1 is SGHTA, CDR2 FQGTGA, per germline. CDR3 protein: CASSLMGRTRGETQYF. CDR3 nucleotide sequence: TGTGCCAGCAGCTTAATGGGCCGTACTAGGGGGGAGACCCAGTACTTC.

The CDR3 protein is CASSVVPAGVSTGELFF. CDR3 in DNA: TGTGCCAGCAGCGTAGTTCCAGCGGGAGTGAGTACCGGGGAGCTGTTTTTT. V and J are TRBV9 and TRBJ2-2; 8 nucleotides match TRBD2. V lost 0 bases, J lost 5 bases, and 9 bases stayed unmatched. The CDR3 runs 17 residues. Germline V gives CDR1 SGDLS, CDR2 YYNGEE.

The V gene is TRBV27, the J gene TRBJ2-1; 12 bases match TRBD2. J lost 11 bases, V lost 8 bases, and 16 bases had no gene match. CDR3 length equals 16 residues. The V gene's germline CDR1 is MNHEY and CDR2 SMNVEV (reference sequence). The CDR3 reads CASRRNAASGGGQQFF. In nucleotides, the CDR3 is TGTGCCAGCCGTCGTAACGCGGCTAGCGGGGGGGGGCAGCAGTTCTTC.

This clone was seen only once. The V call is TRBV5-1, the J call TRBJ2-7; 10 bases agree with TRBD2. V dropped 0 bases and J dropped 0; count of bases not matched to a gene: 12. Germline V gene lookup returns CDR1 SGHRS and CDR2 YFSETQ. CDR3 length: 19 residues. This chain's CDR3 is CASSLALSSGRESSYEQYF. In nucleotides, the CDR3 is TGCGCCAGCAGCTTGGCCCTGTCTAGCGGGAGAGAGAGCTCCTACGAGCAGTACTTC.

The rearrangement uses TRBV6-5 and TRBJ2-4; 7 bases map to TRBD1. Trimming at V came to 4 bases and at J to 1 base, leaving 4 bases not matched to a gene. CDR3 length: 15 amino acids. The V gene's germline CDR1 is MNHEY and CDR2 SVGAGI. The CDR3 nucleotides are TGTGCCAGCAGTTTAACAGGGGTCGCCAAAAACATTCAGTACTTC. This translates into CASSLTGVAKNIQYF.

The V and J genes are TRBV5-1 and TRBJ1-4, with D unresolved. V lost 5 bases and J lost 8, with 19 bases in between. The CDR3 sequence is 15 residues long. Germline values: CDR1 SGHRS, CDR2 YFSETQ. The CDR3 DNA is TGCGCCAGCAGGGGTACTGGTATCTTCGAAGAAAAACTGTTTTTT. Translation: CASRGTGIFEEKLFF.

This clone has only one observation. The chain recombines TRBV28 with TRBJ2-2, with 7 bases that match TRBD2. V lost 5 bases, J lost 5 bases, and 11 bases stayed unmatched. This CDR3 region has 16 residues. Germline V gene sequence: CDR1 MDHEN, CDR2 SYDVKM. The CDR3 sequence: CASSPAGGSTTGELFF. The CDR3 bases are TGTGCCAGCAGTCCGGCGGGCGGGAGTACAACCGGGGAGCTGTTTTTT.

The CDR3 nucleotides read TGTGCCAGCAGCTTTCGGCAGGGGAGATTCTACGAGCAGTACTTC. It yields the protein CASSFRQGRFYEQYF. This chain joins TRBV5-6 and TRBJ2-7, with D perhaps matching TRBD1 (6 bases). Germline V gene sequence: CDR1 SGHDT, CDR2 YYEEEE. This CDR3 has 15 amino acids. Trimming stripped 2 bases from V and 3 bases from J, with 15 bases between.

The rearrangement joins TRBV5-1 to TRBJ2-6, with D unresolved. V lost 1 base, J lost 1 base, and 6 bases lay in between. This CDR3 has 15 residues. CDR1 is SGHRS, CDR2 YFSETQ, per germline. The CDR3 bases are TGCGCCAGCAGCTTGTCAGAGTCTGGGGCCAACGTCCTGACTTTC. Residues: CASSLSESGANVLTF.

The V gene is TRBV9, the J gene TRBJ1-4; a weak D match, TRBD1 (5 bases). Germline CDR1 and CDR2: SGDLS and YYNGEE. The CDR3 runs 15 residues. Trimming pared 3 bases from V and 4 bases from J, leaving 13 bases between. The CDR3 protein is CASSAYGAFNEKLFF. DNA of the CDR3: TGTGCCAGCAGCGCTTATGGGGCTTTTAATGAAAAACTGTTTTTT.

In DNA form, the CDR3 reads TGTGCCAGCAGCGCCGGGATAAGCTTTGGCGAGCAGTACTTC. Amino acids: CASSAGISFGEQYF. V is TRBV6-1 and J is TRBJ2-7, with a weak D call TRBD2 (5 bases). The CDR3 is 14 amino acids. Germline CDR1 and CDR2: MNHNS and SASEGT. The V end was cut by 6 bases, the J end by 6 bases, with 18 bases between.

V is TRBV28 and J is TRBJ1-4, with TRBD1 identical over 7 bases. Losses at the gene ends were 3 bases for V and 8 bases for J; bases not matched to a gene: 12. This CDR3 is built from 16 residues. The germline CDR1 and CDR2 sequences are MDHEN and SYDVKM. Here the CDR3 DNA reads TGTGCCAGCAGTTTGGAGGGGGCCACTACGGGCGAAAAACTGTTTTTT. Protein sequence: CASSLEGATTGEKLFF.

This clone was observed once. The V and J genes are TRBV18 and TRBJ1-4; 10 bases map to TRBD1. V shed 3 bases and J 0 bases; nucleotides not matched to a gene: 7. Germline lookup yields CDR1 KGHSH and CDR2 LQKENI. This CDR3 spans 18 amino acids. The CDR3 bases are TGTGCCAGCTCACCTCTAAAAGGGACAGGGGCAACTAATGAAAAACTGTTTTTT. It codes for CASSPLKGTGATNEKLFF.

The chain employs TRBV28 and TRBJ2-7; D might be TRBD1 (6 bases). The length of the CDR3 is 15 residues. V was pared by 6 bases and J by 4 bases, with 19 bases between. CDR1 and CDR2 from the germline V gene are MDHEN and SYDVKM. The CDR3 protein is CASSLGAGYHYEQYF. CDR3 in DNA: TGTGCCAGCAGCTTGGGGGCGGGCTACCATTACGAGCAGTACTTC.

The chain combines TRBV6-5 with TRBJ2-1; tentatively, D is TRBD1 (6 bases). The CDR3 spans 15 residues. The V and J ends lost 5 bases and 0 bases respectively, with 11 bases between them. Germline CDR1 and CDR2: MNHEY and SVGAGI. The CDR3 protein is CASSRGQPSYNEQFF. The CDR3, as DNA: TGTGCCAGCAGTCGTGGACAGCCCTCCTACAATGAGCAGTTCTTC.

CDR3 sequence: CASSEGWGYNSPLHF. The CDR3 DNA is TGTGCCAGCAGTGAAGGTTGGGGTTATAATTCACCCCTCCACTTT. The rearrangement uses TRBV25-1 and TRBJ1-6; no clear D. Trimming took off 2 bases at V and 4 bases at J, with 9 bases between the two ends. Per the germline V gene, CDR1 is MGHDK and CDR2 is SYGVNS. The CDR3 has 15 amino acids.

This sequence joins TRBV7-7 and TRBJ2-5; D not resolved. Germline-derived CDR1 and CDR2 are SSHAT and FNYEAQ (reference sequence). V gave up 0 bases and J gave up 4 bases, with 12 bases separating them. CDR3 length: 15 amino acids. The CDR3 spells CASSLAPGYGETQYF. The DNA of the CDR3 is TGTGCCAGCAGCTTAGCGCCGGGTTATGGAGAGACCCAGTACTTC.